This entry features one T cell receptor (beta chain) sequence. The target antigen is unknown. The data were obtained in a study of T cell responses to AZD1222 COVID-19 vaccine. Study at large: The analysis combined second doses at about 4 or about 12 weeks. Notes on the study in general: Reportedly, nearly half of unique spike TCRs recognized epitopes outside B.1.351/B.1.1.7 mutations.

V was pared by 0 bases and J by 5 bases, with 11 bases between. CDR3 length: 15 residues. CDR1 is LGHDT and CDR2 is YNNKEL in the germline V gene (reference sequence). TCRdb's copy holds only in-frame clones and misses some; the assay was immunoSEQ multiplex PCR. Of about 140,000 clones in the sample, 84% were seen once. Sequences were derived from peripheral blood, sampled on day 0 of AZD1222 vaccination. The rearrangement uses TRBV3-1 (or the pseudogene TRBV3-2) and TRBJ1-5, with D possibly TRBD1 on 5 matching bases. The origin of this receptor is an adult in good health. Here the CDR3 reads CASSQDHQGDQPQHF. The DNA for the CDR3 is TGTGCCAGCAGCCAAGATCACCAGGGTGATCAGCCCCAGCATTTT.